This is a list of T cell receptor beta chains from one sample in a study of T cells in Graves' hyperthyroidism and ophthalmopathy. TCRdb reprocessed the multiplex PCR reads with MiXCR, giving one entry per CDR3 protein. The table has about 570,000 distinct CDR3 sequences, around 45% seen once. Material for sequencing was peripheral blood or thyroid tissue (not recorded which). The receptors come from an adult woman with Graves' disease, either hyperthyroidism or ophthalmopathy (not recorded which). The CDR3 runs from the conserved cysteine through the conserved F or W. A D gene is named only where the DNA matches it firmly. Clone size appears in some rows only: once, few, many, or a class for an expanded clone.

D: .; size: .; V: TRBV15; J: TRBJ2-1; CDR3: CATSRDRYSRSYNEQFF; DNA: TGTGCCACCAGCAGAGATCGGTATAGTCGGTCCTACAATGAGCAGTTCTTC
D: .; size: many; V: TRBV7-2; J: TRBJ2-5; CDR3: CASSLAGRPETQYF; DNA: TGTGCCAGCAGCTTAGCGGGACGCCCAGAGACCCAGTACTTC
D: .; size: few; V: TRBV28; J: TRBJ2-7; CDR3: CASSLPLFGSEQYF; DNA: TGTGCCAGCAGTCTACCACTCTTCGGGTCCGAGCAGTACTTC
D: .; size: few; V: TRBV5-1; J: TRBJ2-1; CDR3: CASSTGPDQEQFF; DNA: TGCGCCAGCAGCACGGGCCCCGACCAGGAGCAGTTCTTC
D: .; size: .; V: TRBV5-1; J: TRBJ1-1; CDR3: CASSKSGAEAFF; DNA: TGCGCCAGCAGCAAAAGTGGAGCTGAAGCTTTCTTT
D: .; size: .; V: TRBV29-1; J: TRBJ1-2; CDR3: CSVQWTDLYGYTF; DNA: TGCAGCGTGCAGTGGACGGATCTATATGGCTACACCTTC
D: TRBD2; size: many; V: TRBV4-2; J: TRBJ2-7; CDR3: CASSQEGGRPSSYEQYF; DNA: TGTGCCAGCAGCCAAGAAGGCGGGAGGCCCTCTTCCTACGAGCAGTACTTC
D: .; size: .; V: TRBV20-1; J: TRBJ1-6; CDR3: CSAREPTAPSMNSPLHF; DNA: TGCAGTGCTAGAGAGCCAACGGCCCCTTCTATGAATTCACCCCTCCACTTT
D: .; size: .; V: TRBV20-1; J: TRBJ2-7; CDR3: CSASLGYGEQYF; DNA: TGCAGTGCCAGTTTAGGGTACGGCGAGCAGTACTTC
D: TRBD1; size: many; V: TRBV6-5; J: TRBJ1-5; CDR3: CASSRDRAQWPQHF; DNA: TGTGCCAGCAGCCGGGACAGGGCCCAGTGGCCCCAGCATTTT
D: TRBD2; size: .; V: TRBV6-6; J: TRBJ2-5; CDR3: CASGRLAGSQETQYF; DNA: TGTGCCAGCGGTAGACTAGCGGGTTCCCAAGAGACCCAGTACTTC
D: TRBD2; size: .; V: TRBV20-1; J: TRBJ2-7; CDR3: CSAQRLAGGYEQYF; DNA: TGCAGTGCTCAACGACTAGCGGGAGGCTACGAGCAGTACTTC
D: .; size: many; V: TRBV2; J: TRBJ1-6; CDR3: CASNIEYNSPLHF; DNA: TGTGCCAGCAACATTGAGTATAATTCACCCCTCCACTTT
D: .; size: many; V: TRBV7-9; J: TRBJ2-7; CDR3: CASSLYRGMGEQYF; DNA: TGTGCCAGCAGCTTATATAGAGGTATGGGCGAGCAGTACTTC
D: .; size: .; V: TRBV10-3; J: TRBJ1-1; CDR3: CASYLPNTEAFF; DNA: TGTGCCAGCTATTTGCCGAACACTGAAGCTTTCTTT
D: TRBD1; size: .; V: TRBV2; J: TRBJ2-5; CDR3: CASSKGQGMGETQYF; DNA: TGTGCCAGCAGCAAAGGACAGGGGATGGGTGAGACCCAGTACTTC
D: .; size: many; V: TRBV5-8; J: TRBJ2-2; CDR3: CASSLHGNTGELFF; DNA: TGTGCCAGCAGCTTGCACGGAAACACCGGGGAGCTGTTTTTT
D: .; size: many; V: TRBV7-9; J: TRBJ1-6; CDR3: CASSYTRVGPPLHF; DNA: TGTGCCAGCAGCTATACGCGGGTCGGGCCACCCCTCCACTTT
D: .; size: .; V: TRBV10-2; J: TRBJ2-7; CDR3: CASGGLGADEQYF; DNA: TGCGCCAGCGGGGGTTTGGGGGCGGACGAGCAGTACTTC
D: .; size: .; V: TRBV10-3; J: TRBJ2-7; CDR3: CAAPANYEQYF; DNA: TGTGCCGCCCCTGCGAACTACGAGCAGTACTTC
D: TRBD1; size: few; V: TRBV6-1; J: TRBJ1-3; CDR3: CASSIRQGRNTIYF; DNA: TGTGCCAGCAGTATACGACAGGGGCGAAACACCATATATTTT
D: TRBD1; size: .; V: TRBV5-1; J: TRBJ2-7; CDR3: CASSSRDRVPDLCF; DNA: TGCGCCAGCAGCTCCCGGGACAGGGTTCCTGATCTTTGCTTC